This T cell receptor (beta chain) appears in the sequencing data of a study of Tregs in tolerant kidney transplant recipients. Repertoires were generated with immunoSEQ multiplex PCR, while TCRdb's copy carries only in-frame clones and drops some. The sample has some 55,000 clones, 83% seen once. Study-level findings and limits: The small number of patients limits these findings pending further validation.

Unstimulated Tregs (CD4+CD25+CD127-) and CD4+CD25- non-Tregs were sorted from PBMCs. In regard to this clone: The antigen is unknown.

The TCR was taken from a human donor in good health. Specimen: CD4+ T cells from blood.

The CDR3 region is CASSIRSLPRGGDTQYF. In DNA form, the CDR3 reads TGTGCCAGCAGCATACGTTCTCTTCCGCGGGGTGGGGATACGCAGTATTTT. V gene TRBV5-8 combines with J gene TRBJ2-3; a possible D gene is TRBD2 (6 bases). The germline V gene encodes CDR1 SGHTS and CDR2 YDEGEE. CDR3 size: 17 residues. V lost 4 bases and J 6 bases, leaving 24 bases between the germline ends.